Following are 21 T cell receptor beta chains from one sample sequenced in a study of blood T cell repertoires in COVID-19. The protocol was immunoSEQ multiplex PCR, while the TCRdb copy is restricted to in-frame clones and leaves out a portion. The table includes tens of thousands of clones, 70% to 90% detected once. The sequencing sample was made of peripheral blood. Source of these receptors: a human donor in a cohort sampled during active COVID-19.

The chain has TRBV6-5 and TRBJ1-3; unclear D gene. The CDR3 has 14 amino acids. V was pared by 6 bases and J by 0 bases, with 9 bases between. Germline V CDR1 and CDR2: MNHEY, SVGAGI. The CDR3 sequence is CASRVWASGNTIYF. The CDR3 region has the DNA TGTGCCAGCAGAGTGTGGGCCTCTGGAAACACCATATATTTT.

The chain carries TRBV6-5 and TRBJ2-7; 9 nucleotides agree with TRBD1. CDR3 length: 14 amino acids. J lost 2 bases, V lost 2 bases, and 1 base had no gene match. CDR1 and CDR2 (germline): MNHEY, SVGAGI. The CDR3 DNA is TGTGCCAGCAGTTACGGGACAGGGACCTACGAGCAGTACTTC. Translation gives CASSYGTGTYEQYF.

The gene calls are TRBV7-9 and TRBJ1-6, with 7 nucleotides matching TRBD1. From germline, CDR1 is SEHNR and CDR2 FQNEAQ (reference sequence). This CDR3 contains 15 residues. The V segment lost 4 bases and the J segment 8 bases; nucleotides outside the gene matches: 8. The CDR3 DNA is TGTGCCAGCAGCTCCAACAGGGGTGAGGATTCACCCCTCCACTTT. The encoded protein is CASSSNRGEDSPLHF.

The rearrangement joins TRBV11-2 to TRBJ2-3, with 12 bases fitting TRBD2. Germline V gene sequence: CDR1 SGHAT, CDR2 FQNNGV. CDR3 length: 15 amino acids. With V trimmed by 5 bases and J by 4 bases, 4 bases remained unmatched. CDR3 sequence: CASSETSGSADTQYF. CDR3 DNA: TGTGCCAGCAGCGAGACTAGCGGGAGTGCAGATACGCAGTATTTT.

The V and J genes are TRBV3-1 (or the pseudogene TRBV3-2) and TRBJ2-7; 8 nucleotides match TRBD1. In germline, CDR1 is LGHDT, CDR2 YNNKEL (reference sequence). The CDR3 covers 15 residues. V lost 4 bases and J lost 3; bases outside the gene matches: 8. The CDR3 loop reads CASSRIRDRSYEQYF. The CDR3 nucleotides read TGTGCCAGCAGCCGTATCCGGGACAGGAGCTACGAGCAGTACTTC.

This clone was found a few times. The chain has TRBV11-3 and TRBJ2-7; the D is unclear. This CDR3 region has 13 residues. Trimming shortened V by 2 bases and J by 0 bases, and 5 bases separated the two germline ends. Germline V gene lookup returns CDR1 SGHNT and CDR2 YENEEA. The CDR3 DNA is TGTGCCAGCAGCTTAACCAGCTCCTACGAGCAGTACTTC. Encoded protein: CASSLTSSYEQYF.

This chain uses TRBV28 with TRBJ2-1; 11 positions agree with TRBD2. J lost 4 bases, V lost 5 bases, and 4 bases had no gene match. The CDR3 length is 15 residues. Germline CDR1 is MDHEN and CDR2 is SYDVKM. The CDR3 coding sequence is TGTGCCAGCAGTCAAGGACTAGCGGGTTACAATGAGCAGTTCTTC. Amino acid sequence: CASSQGLAGYNEQFF. Full variable domain (outside the CDR3, taken from reference TRBV28 and TRBJ2-1): DVKVTQSSRYLVKRTGEKVFLECVQDMDHENMFWYRQDPGLGLRLIYFSYDVKMKEKGDIPEGYSVSREKKERFSLILESASTNQTSMYLCASSQGLAGYNEQFFGPGTRLTVL.

The gene calls are TRBV5-1 and TRBJ2-2; 9 positions match TRBD1. Germline values: CDR1 SGHRS, CDR2 YFSETQ. There are 17 residues in the CDR3. V shed 4 bases, J shed 6 bases, and the junction held 13 bases outside the gene matches. The CDR3 bases are TGCGCCAGCAGCGGGCTAGGACAGGGGTTTGGATCCGGGGAGCTGTTTTTT. This sequence encodes CASSGLGQGFGSGELFF.

The gene calls are TRBV7-3 and TRBJ2-1; 7 nucleotides agree with TRBD2. Per the germline V gene, CDR1 is SGHTA and CDR2 is FQGTGA. The CDR3 extends over 13 amino acids. V lost 3 bases to trimming and J lost 8 bases; unmatched junction nucleotides: 4. CDR3 DNA sequence: TGTGCCAGCAGCTTCGGGGGGTCGGATGAGCAGTTCTTC. Its protein product is CASSFGGSDEQFF.

This clone was picked up a small number of times. V and J are TRBV6-5 and TRBJ1-5; D possibly corresponds to TRBD1 (5 bases). The germline CDR1 and CDR2 sequences are MNHEY and SVGAGI. The V gene lost 6 bases and the J gene lost 6 bases, with 15 bases spanning the gap. This CDR3 comprises 14 residues. The CDR3 region is CASSPRVTGQPQHF. DNA of the CDR3: TGTGCCAGCAGCCCCAGGGTCACCGGTCAGCCCCAGCATTTT.

This clone was detected a few times. This rearrangement joins TRBV2 to TRBJ1-1; 7 bases map to TRBD1. J gave up 5 bases and V 11 bases, and 11 bases lay outside the gene matches. CDR3 length: 13 residues. CDR1 is SNHLY and CDR2 is FYNNEI in the germline V gene. The CDR3 loop is CAVSLRGETEAFF. Here the CDR3 DNA reads TGTGCCGTATCTCTCAGGGGGGAGACTGAAGCTTTCTTT.

This clone was seen a single time. V gene TRBV24-1 combines with J gene TRBJ2-1; 9 bases are a match to TRBD2. The CDR3 consists of 14 residues. Germline V CDR1 and CDR2: KGHDR, SFDVKD. V was pared by 6 bases and J by 7 bases, with 6 bases of the junction left unmatched. CDR3 region: CATSSAGGINEQFF. CDR3 in DNA: TGTGCCACCAGTTCAGCGGGAGGAATAAATGAGCAGTTCTTC.

The chain has TRBV27 and TRBJ2-3; D may be TRBD2 (5 bases). From germline, CDR1 is MNHEY and CDR2 SMNVEV (reference sequence). With 6 bases removed from V and 0 bases from J, the gap between germline ends came to 19 bases. The CDR3 spans 17 residues. The CDR3 region has the DNA TGTGCCAGCAGCCTCGTCCGTCAAAGCGGTAGCACAGATACGCAGTATTTT. Translating it yields CASSLVRQSGSTDTQYF.

This clone was observed a few times. The chain couples TRBV7-9 to TRBJ2-1, with a tentative D call TRBD2 (6 bases). The germline gives CDR1 SEHNR, CDR2 FQNEAQ (reference sequence). With 1 base removed from V and 0 bases from J, the gap between germline ends came to 13 bases. This CDR3 region has 17 residues. The CDR3 loop reads CASSLGLSRDSYNEQFF. CDR3 nucleotide sequence: TGTGCCAGCAGCTTAGGGTTGTCGCGGGACTCCTACAATGAGCAGTTCTTC.

In regard to this clone: At the DNA level, this CDR3 is encoded by other sequences in the same sample as well. The chain is built from TRBV18 and TRBJ2-7; TRBD1 matches at 9 bases. CDR1 is KGHSH, CDR2 LQKENI, per germline. Losses at the gene ends were 3 bases for V and 1 base for J; bases not matched to a gene: 1. The CDR3 runs to 14 residues. The CDR3 is CASSPGTGSYEQYF. DNA of the CDR3: TGTGCCAGCTCACCCGGGACAGGGTCCTACGAGCAGTACTTC.

This clone was picked up one time. The chain couples TRBV30 to TRBJ1-2; TRBD1 agrees at 10 bases. Germline assignment: CDR1 GTSNPN and CDR2 SVGIG (reference sequence). The junction had 5 bases not matched to a gene; V was cut back by 5 bases and J by 5 bases. The CDR3 sequence is 13 residues long. The CDR3 DNA follows: TGTGCCTGGGGGACAGGGGTCGGGTATGGCTACACCTTC. Translated, it gives CAWGTGVGYGYTF. The full variable domain, in which reference TRBV30 and TRBJ1-2 provide the parts outside the CDR3, is SQTIHQWPATLVQPVGSPLSLECTVEGTSNPNLYWYRQAAGRGLQLLFYSVGIGQISSEVPQNLSASRPQDRQFILSSKKLLLSDSGFYLCAWGTGVGYGYTFGSGTRLTVV.

The J gene is TRBJ1-6, the V gene TRBV9; the match to TRBD1 covers 11 bases. The CDR3 extends over 13 amino acids. Unmatched junction bases numbered 5, after V lost 4 bases and J lost 14 bases. Germline assignment: CDR1 SGDLS and CDR2 YYNGEE. CDR3 in amino acids: CASSPGTGGALHF. Written as DNA, the CDR3 is TGTGCCAGCAGCCCAGGGACAGGGGGGGCCCTCCACTTT.

This chain uses TRBV6-1 with TRBJ2-7, with D possibly TRBD2 on 5 matching bases. The CDR3 is made up of 15 amino acids. Germline values: CDR1 MNHNS, CDR2 SASEGT. Deletions cut 1 base from V and 6 bases from J, with 16 bases between. For the CDR3, the DNA is TGTGCCAGCAGTGAAGATCGGGGAACCATTTCCGAGCAGTACTTC. It is translated as CASSEDRGTISEQYF.

The CDR3 DNA is TGTGCCAGCAGTGAAGCTTTCACGGGCTATGGCTACACCTTC. Translation gives CASSEAFTGYGYTF. The J gene is TRBJ1-2, the V gene TRBV6-1; no definite D call. CDR1 MNHNS and CDR2 SASEGT come from the germline V gene. This CDR3 has 14 amino acids. With 0 bases removed from V and 4 bases from J, the gap between germline ends came to 9 bases.

V and J are TRBV4-2 and TRBJ1-5, with 9 bases matching TRBD1. The V gene end was trimmed by 5 bases and the J gene end by 5 bases; junction bases not matched to a gene: 7. The CDR3 spans 15 residues. Looked up from germline, CDR1 is LGHNA and CDR2 is YNFKEQ. The CDR3 region is CASSSDGTGYQPQHF. CDR3 nucleotides: TGTGCCAGCAGCTCGGATGGGACAGGGTATCAGCCCCAGCATTTT.

V is TRBV28 and J is TRBJ2-7; perhaps TRBD1 as D (6 bases). The CDR3 contains 14 residues. The germline V gene encodes CDR1 MDHEN and CDR2 SYDVKM. The germline V and J ends were trimmed by 7 bases and 5 bases, with 18 bases remaining between them. The CDR3 here is CASTQDRPLNEQYF. The DNA for the CDR3 is TGTGCCAGCACCCAGGACAGACCCTTAAACGAGCAGTACTTC.